This paragraph covers one T cell receptor (beta chain) sequence. The source of the sample is a study of T cell responses to AZD1222 COVID-19 vaccine. The repertoire was sequenced with immunoSEQ multiplex PCR; TCRdb's copy has only in-frame clones and lacks some. The repertoire holds 150,000 to 200,000 clones, with 80% to 95% as singletons. The CDR3 has 12 amino acids. The germline gives CDR1 SGHAT, CDR2 FQNNGV. Trimming left V 6 bases short and J 6 bases short, with 10 bases between. Source: peripheral blood, taken 28 days after the second AZD1222 dose. The receptor was derived from an adult who received the AZD1222 COVID-19 vaccine. This chain links TRBV11-2 with TRBJ2-3; D may match TRBD1 or TRBD2 (6 bases each). CDR3 nucleotides: TGTGCCAGCAGGGTAGGGGGGGATACGCAGTATTTT. Residues: CASRVGGDTQYF.